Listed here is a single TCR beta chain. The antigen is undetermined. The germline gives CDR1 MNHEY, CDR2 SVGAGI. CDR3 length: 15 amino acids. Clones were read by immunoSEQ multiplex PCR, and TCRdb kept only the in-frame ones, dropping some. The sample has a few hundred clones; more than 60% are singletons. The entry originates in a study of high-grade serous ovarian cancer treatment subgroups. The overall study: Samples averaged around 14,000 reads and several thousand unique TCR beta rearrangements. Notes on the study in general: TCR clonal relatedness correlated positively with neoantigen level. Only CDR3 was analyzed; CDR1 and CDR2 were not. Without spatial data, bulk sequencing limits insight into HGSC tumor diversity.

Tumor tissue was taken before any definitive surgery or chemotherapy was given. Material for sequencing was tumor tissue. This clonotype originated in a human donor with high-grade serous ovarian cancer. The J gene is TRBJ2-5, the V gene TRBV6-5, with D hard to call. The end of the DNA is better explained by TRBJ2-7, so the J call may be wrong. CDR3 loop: CASSYSGSIPAEQYF. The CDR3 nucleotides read TGTGCCAGCAGTTACTCTGGATCAATTCCTGCCGAGCAGTACTTC.